This record looks at one TCR beta chain sequence and its context. The CDR3 totals 16 residues. With 2 bases removed from V and 8 bases from J, the gap between germline ends came to 21 bases. Germline V gene sequence: CDR1 KGHSH, CDR2 LQKENI. This entry belongs to a study of blood T cell repertoires in COVID-19. Study-wide context: Spain, Italy and the United States supplied samples that represented acute and convalescent COVID-19. Sample material is recorded as cDNA or gDNA derived from T cells, B-cell-depleted T cells, or PBMCs.

In the source study's methods: Estimates of nucleated cell counts were drawn from the amplification of reference gene primers. TCRdb's copy holds only in-frame clones and misses some; the assay was immunoSEQ multiplex PCR. V and J calls and clone size come straight from that table; D and trimming were deduced from the DNA. This table holds fewer than 250,000 clones, 70% to 85% found once. The rearrangement links TRBV18 to TRBJ1-2; maybe TRBD1 (6 bases). The sequenced sample was peripheral blood. The source of this sequence is a woman older than 75 with acute or convalescent COVID-19. The CDR3 sequence is CASSPSGRGSTSGYTF. The CDR3 DNA reads as TGTGCCAGCTCACCATCGGGCAGGGGAAGTACCTCGGGCTACACCTTC.